These 30 T cell receptor beta chains share one sample of origin, sequenced in a study of blood T cell repertoires in COVID-19. Profiling relied on immunoSEQ multiplex PCR, and the TCRdb table lists in-frame clones only, not all of them. The sample has 50,000 to 60,000 clones; around 82% are singletons. Specimen: peripheral blood. All receptors come from a man aged 80 or over with COVID-19, enrolled during active disease.

The genes are TRBV9 and TRBJ2-6; TRBD1 matches at 9 bases. The CDR3 length is 20 residues. Per germline, CDR1 SGDLS and CDR2 YYNGEE. The V gene end was trimmed by 1 base and the J gene end by 2 bases; junction bases not matched to a gene: 13. CDR3: CASSVMGTGTLRPGANVLTF. The CDR3 nucleotides read TGTGCCAGCAGCGTAATGGGGACAGGGACCCTTCGCCCTGGGGCCAACGTCCTGACTTTC.

The CDR3 loop reads CATSDPGQGVSEAFF. In DNA, the CDR3 is TGTGCCACCAGTGACCCGGGCCAGGGGGTCTCTGAAGCTTTCTTT. V gene TRBV24-1 combines with J gene TRBJ1-1, with 7 bases fitting TRBD1. V was clipped by 4 bases and J by 6 bases; unmatched bases: 10. Germline CDR1 reads KGHDR; CDR2 reads SFDVKD. The CDR3 is made up of 15 amino acids.

The rearrangement uses TRBV14 and TRBJ2-7; possibly TRBD1 for D (7 bases). Germline V CDR1 and CDR2: SGHDN, FVKESK. The V end was cut by 0 bases, the J end by 3 bases, with 15 bases between. The CDR3 consists of 16 residues. The CDR3 nucleotides read TGTGCCAGCAGCCAAGATTGGGCCAGGGGGGTCTACGAGCAGTACTTC. It specifies CASSQDWARGVYEQYF. The full variable domain, rest sourced from reference TRBV14 and TRBJ2-7, is EAGVTQFPSHSVIEKGQTVTLRCDPISGHDNLYWYRRVMGKEIKFLLHFVKESKQDESGMPNNRFLAERTGGTYSTLKVQPAELEDSGVYFCASSQDWARGVYEQYFGPGTRLTVT.

The chain joins TRBV12-5 to TRBJ1-5; unclear D gene. The CDR3 length is 9 residues. Germline V gene lookup returns CDR1 LGHNT and CDR2 FRNRAP. The CDR3 nucleotides are TGTGCCGCCGGGGAGCCCCAGCATTTT. It encodes CAAGEPQHF.

The chain combines TRBV30 with TRBJ2-1, with 16 bases that match TRBD2. J gave up 9 bases and V 3 bases, and 8 bases lay outside the gene matches. This CDR3 is built from 16 residues. Germline V gene sequence: CDR1 GTSNPN, CDR2 SVGIG (reference sequence). CDR3 region: CAWSRGLAGGRGEQFF. The CDR3 coding sequence is TGTGCCTGGAGCCGGGGACTAGCGGGAGGGAGGGGTGAGCAGTTCTTC.

The chain has TRBV7-6 and TRBJ2-2; TRBD2 aligns across 12 bases. The CDR3 spans 16 residues. Germline V gives CDR1 SGHVS, CDR2 FNYEAQ. J lost 5 bases, V lost 5 bases, and 6 bases had no gene match. This chain's CDR3 is CASSQLAGGGTGELFF. Here the CDR3 DNA reads TGTGCCAGCAGCCAACTAGCGGGAGGTGGGACCGGGGAGCTGTTTTTT.

The chain recombines TRBV5-6 with TRBJ2-7; TRBD2 might be the D (5 bases). Germline V gives CDR1 SGHDT, CDR2 YYEEEE. Trimming removed 0 bases from V and 4 bases from J, with 5 bases in between. The CDR3 is 12 residues long. CDR3 sequence reads: CASSLGGYEQYV. CDR3 bases: TGTGCCAGCAGCTTGGGAGGGTACGAGCAGTACGTC.

The chain recombines TRBV19 with TRBJ1-6; TRBD1 matches 7 bases. The CDR3 contains 18 residues. The germline CDR1 and CDR2 sequences are LNHDA and SQIVND (reference sequence). The ends lost 5 bases at V and 0 bases at J; junction bases unmatched: 10. CDR3: CASSPIYRGSSYNSPLHF. CDR3 DNA sequence: TGTGCCAGTAGTCCGATATACAGGGGAAGCTCCTATAATTCACCCCTCCACTTT.

This chain joins TRBV10-3 and TRBJ2-7; 10 bases map to TRBD1. Per the germline V gene, CDR1 is ENHRY and CDR2 is SYGVKD. The CDR3 runs to 13 residues. Unmatched junction bases numbered 7, after V lost 6 bases and J lost 8 bases. Written as DNA, the CDR3 is TGTGCCATCAGCCGACCGGGACAGGGGAAGCAGTACGTC. It encodes CAISRPGQGKQYV.

The gene calls are TRBV5-4 and TRBJ2-3, with unresolved D. The germline V gene has CDR1 SGHNT and CDR2 YYREEE (reference sequence). V was pared by 5 bases and J by 0 bases, with 16 bases between. This CDR3 comprises 16 residues. The CDR3: CASSLPPLGSTDTQYF. CDR3 sequence (DNA): TGTGCCAGCAGTCTCCCCCCTCTCGGGAGCACAGATACGCAGTATTTT.

The chain recombines TRBV2 with TRBJ1-6; possibly TRBD1 for D (6 bases). V was pared by 4 bases and J by 4 bases, with 17 bases between. Germline V gene lookup returns CDR1 SNHLY and CDR2 FYNNEI. This CDR3 region has 17 residues. The CDR3 sequence: CASSVPPGASYNSPLHF. CDR3 in DNA: TGTGCCAGCAGTGTCCCGCCAGGGGCGTCGTATAATTCACCCCTCCACTTT.

The rearrangement links TRBV7-8 to TRBJ2-5; 10 bases align to TRBD2. The V segment lost 0 bases and the J segment 12 bases; nucleotides outside the gene matches: 10. Germline values: CDR1 SGHVS, CDR2 FQNEAQ. The CDR3 has 15 residues. DNA of the CDR3: TGTGCCAGCAGCTTAGCGCGGACTAGCGGAGTAGGGGAGTACTTC. Its translation: CASSLARTSGVGEYF.

This clone has just a few counts. The chain couples TRBV28 to TRBJ1-4; unclear D gene. The CDR3 runs to 15 residues. Germline lookup yields CDR1 MDHEN and CDR2 SYDVKM. V was trimmed by 2 bases and J by 0 bases, leaving 7 bases between them. The CDR3 DNA reads as TGTGCCAGCAGTTTACCCAGTCCAACTAATGAAAAACTGTTTTTT. This encodes CASSLPSPTNEKLFF.

The chain employs TRBV30 and TRBJ1-1, with D unresolved. This CDR3 has 13 residues. CDR1 and CDR2 (germline): GTSNPN, SVGIG (reference sequence). Trimming cost V 0 bases and J 5 bases, with 10 bases left between them. The CDR3: CAWSVLAGTEAFF. The CDR3 DNA is TGTGCCTGGAGTGTATTGGCCGGGACTGAAGCTTTCTTT.

The rearrangement uses TRBV5-6 and TRBJ2-1; D remains unclear. Per germline, CDR1 SGHDT and CDR2 YYEEEE. CDR3 size: 15 residues. Trimming stripped 0 bases from V and 2 bases from J, with 9 bases between. CDR3 loop: CASSLDLSPYNEQFF. The CDR3 DNA follows: TGTGCCAGCAGCTTGGACCTATCTCCCTACAATGAGCAGTTCTTC.

This chain links TRBV7-9 with TRBJ2-5; possibly TRBD2 for D (6 bases). The CDR3 loop spans 14 amino acids. Deletions cut 0 bases from V and 7 bases from J, with 12 bases between. Germline V CDR1 and CDR2: SEHNR, FQNEAQ (reference sequence). The chain's CDR3 is CASSLAAGSGTQYF. CDR3 nucleotide sequence: TGTGCCAGCAGCTTAGCGGCGGGGTCGGGGACCCAGTACTTC. Full variable domain (missing parts from reference TRBV7-9 and TRBJ2-5): DTGVSQNPRHKITKRGQNVTFRCDPISEHNRLYWYRQTLGQGPEFLTYFQNEAQLEKSRLLSDRFSAERPKGSFSTLEIQRTEQGDSAMYLCASSLAAGSGTQYFGPGTRLLVL.

This clone has just a few counts. This sequence joins TRBV6-5 and TRBJ1-5, with D perhaps matching TRBD1 (6 bases). V lost 2 bases and J 7 bases, leaving 12 bases between the germline ends. Germline CDR1 reads MNHEY; CDR2 reads SVGAGI. This CDR3 region has 14 residues. In DNA, the CDR3 is TGTGCCAGCAGTTACACGGGGGGCGGCCAGCCCCAGCATTTT. Protein: CASSYTGGGQPQHF.

The chain employs TRBV11-2 and TRBJ1-5; 9 bases are shared with TRBD1. After removal of 5 bases from V and 6 bases from J, the junction contained 5 bases not matched to a gene. The germline CDR1 and CDR2 sequences are SGHAT and FQNNGV. The CDR3 length is 14 residues. This chain's CDR3 is CASSADRGGQPQHF. The DNA of the CDR3 is TGTGCCAGCAGCGCAGACAGGGGGGGTCAGCCCCAGCATTTT.

In DNA, the CDR3 is TGTGCCAGCAGTGAATGGGGACAGGGGGCATATGGCTACACCTTC. It translates to CASSEWGQGAYGYTF. The J gene is TRBJ1-2, the V gene TRBV6-1; TRBD1 matches at 12 bases. Per the germline V gene, CDR1 is MNHNS and CDR2 is SASEGT. The CDR3 contains 15 residues. J lost 5 bases, V lost 2 bases, and 3 bases had no gene match.

This clone came up once. The rearrangement joins TRBV12-3 or TRBV12-4 to TRBJ2-7; D not resolved. Trimming removed 7 bases at V and 0 bases at J, with 4 bases between. The CDR3 runs 11 residues. In nucleotides, the CDR3 is TGTGCCAGCACAGGCTCCTACGAGCAGTACTTC. The encoded protein is CASTGSYEQYF.

The V gene is TRBV28, the J gene TRBJ1-2; the match to TRBD1 covers 8 bases. Germline lookup yields CDR1 MDHEN and CDR2 SYDVKM. This CDR3 is built from 17 residues. The V segment lost 2 bases and the J segment 0 bases; nucleotides outside the gene matches: 8. The CDR3 is CASSLISGGPTNYGYTF. The CDR3 bases are TGTGCCAGCAGTTTAATCTCAGGGGGCCCAACTAACTATGGCTACACCTTC.

Here the CDR3 reads CASSYGGGGFQPQHF. The CDR3 region has the DNA TGTGCCAGCAGTTACGGGGGGGGAGGGTTTCAGCCCCAGCATTTT. V is TRBV6-5 and J is TRBJ1-5; maybe TRBD1 (5 bases). This CDR3 region has 15 residues. Deletions cut 2 bases from V and 6 bases from J, with 14 bases between. CDR1 MNHEY and CDR2 SVGAGI come from the germline V gene.

This chain connects TRBV2 to TRBJ1-1; D unclear. Germline V gene lookup returns CDR1 SNHLY and CDR2 FYNNEI. V was pared by 8 bases and J by 4 bases, with 14 bases between. The CDR3 totals 13 residues. The CDR3 loop is CASCVDGVTEAFF. CDR3 DNA sequence: TGTGCCAGCTGTGTGGACGGGGTCACTGAAGCTTTCTTT.

A single count supports this clone. The rearrangement uses TRBV5-4 and TRBJ1-1; 9 bases map to TRBD1. After removal of 2 bases from V and 10 bases from J, the junction contained 6 bases not matched to a gene. Looked up from germline, CDR1 is SGHNT and CDR2 is YYREEE (reference sequence). The CDR3 runs to 13 residues. The CDR3 sequence: CASSLQGAQGAFF. In DNA, the CDR3 is TGTGCCAGCAGCTTACAGGGGGCGCAGGGAGCTTTCTTT. The whole variable domain, filled in from reference TRBV5-4 and TRBJ1-1, reads ETGVTQSPTHLIKTRGQQVTLRCSSQSGHNTVSWYQQALGQGPQFIFQYYREEENGRGNFPPRFSGLQFPNYSSELNVNALELDDSALYLCASSLQGAQGAFFGQGTRLTVV.

This chain uses TRBV6-2 or TRBV6-3 with TRBJ2-7, with D perhaps matching TRBD1 (5 bases). Looked up from germline, CDR1 is MNHEY and CDR2 is SVGEGT. This CDR3 comprises 16 residues. V lost 1 base and J 1 base, leaving 14 bases between the germline ends. The CDR3: CASSYFRVGISYEQYF. For the CDR3, the DNA is TGTGCCAGCAGTTACTTCAGGGTGGGTATTTCCTACGAGCAGTACTTC.

The chain couples TRBV4-3 to TRBJ2-3; D possibly corresponds to TRBD2 (7 bases). The V end lost 0 bases, the J end lost 4 bases, and 14 bases lay between the germline ends. This CDR3 is built from 16 residues. Germline loops: CDR1 LGHNA, CDR2 YSLEER. CDR3 in DNA: TGCGCCAGCAGCCAAGACTCCGCGGGGGCATCAGATACGCAGTATTTT. This sequence encodes CASSQDSAGASDTQYF.

The chain uses TRBV19 and TRBJ2-1, with D possibly TRBD1 on 6 matching bases. Trimming pared 4 bases from V and 0 bases from J, leaving 10 bases between. Germline V gene lookup returns CDR1 LNHDA and CDR2 SQIVND (reference sequence). CDR3 size: 15 residues. CDR3 region: CASSKYRDSYNEQFF. DNA for the CDR3: TGTGCCAGTAGTAAATACAGGGACTCCTACAATGAGCAGTTCTTC.

This chain links TRBV19 with TRBJ2-2; TRBD1 matches 8 bases. Germline loops: CDR1 LNHDA, CDR2 SQIVND (reference sequence). This CDR3 comprises 14 residues. The V segment lost 8 bases and the J segment 0 bases; nucleotides outside the gene matches: 2. The CDR3 nucleotides are TGTGCCAGTTCGGGACAGGCGAACACCGGGGAGCTGTTTTTT. It translates to CASSGQANTGELFF.

V usage is TRBV9 and J usage is TRBJ1-2; no clear D gene. Deletions cut 2 bases from V and 3 bases from J, with 14 bases between. The CDR3 contains 15 residues. In germline, CDR1 is SGDLS, CDR2 YYNGEE. The CDR3, as DNA: TGTGCCAGCAGCGTGGAGCCTCAAAGTGACTATGGCTACACCTTC. It translates to CASSVEPQSDYGYTF.

This clone was counted a few times. The chain has TRBV28 and TRBJ1-1; no clear D. Looked up from germline, CDR1 is MDHEN and CDR2 is SYDVKM. Trimming left V 5 bases short and J 2 bases short, with 6 bases between. The CDR3 sequence is 12 residues long. The CDR3 reads CASSGPNTEAFF. CDR3 nucleotides: TGTGCCAGCAGTGGGCCCAACACTGAAGCTTTCTTT.